These 10 T cell receptor beta chains were all obtained from the same sample, sequenced in a study of blood T cell repertoires in COVID-19. Clones were read by immunoSEQ multiplex PCR, and TCRdb kept only the in-frame ones, dropping some. The sample records roughly 46,000 clones, roughly four fifths being singletons. Input material: peripheral blood. These receptors all come from a man in his 60s with active COVID-19.

This clone was observed a handful of times. J is TRBJ2-7 and V is TRBV27, with unresolved D. CDR1 is MNHEY, CDR2 SMNVEV, per germline (reference sequence). Trimming took off 4 bases at V and 2 bases at J, with 6 bases between the two ends. The CDR3 runs to 12 residues. CDR3 sequence reads: CASSSTAYEQYF. For the CDR3, the DNA is TGTGCCAGCAGTTCCACAGCCTACGAGCAGTACTTC.

The chain links TRBV7-9 to TRBJ2-6, with TRBD1 identical over 8 bases. Germline values: CDR1 SEHNR, CDR2 FQNEAQ (reference sequence). Losses at the gene ends were 5 bases for V and 2 bases for J; bases not matched to a gene: 8. This CDR3 spans 17 amino acids. CDR3 sequence reads: CASSPGQGRPGANVLTF. The CDR3 DNA reads TGTGCCAGCAGCCCTGGACAGGGAAGGCCTGGGGCCAACGTCCTGACTTTC.

This chain joins TRBV19 and TRBJ2-3; tentative D call: TRBD1 (5 bases). CDR1 is LNHDA, CDR2 SQIVND, per germline (reference sequence). Trimming took off 5 bases at V and 3 bases at J, with 12 bases between the two ends. This CDR3 has 14 residues. The CDR3 coding sequence is TGTGCCAGTAGTCCCAGGACACGAACAGATACGCAGTATTTT. Amino acid sequence: CASSPRTRTDTQYF.

The chain combines TRBV27 with TRBJ2-1; TRBD2 aligns across 10 bases. The CDR3 has 15 residues. Germline CDR1 is MNHEY and CDR2 is SMNVEV (reference sequence). V trimming: 2 bases; J trimming: 10 bases; junction bases outside the gene matches: 8. CDR3 loop: CASSLRLAGEGEQFF. CDR3 nucleotide sequence: TGTGCCAGCAGTTTAAGGCTAGCGGGAGAAGGGGAGCAGTTCTTC.

The chain links TRBV7-2 to TRBJ2-1, with D tentatively TRBD2 (6 bases). V lost 4 bases, J lost 8 bases, and 24 bases lay in between. This CDR3 comprises 17 residues. CDR1 is SGHTA, CDR2 FQGNSA, per germline. CDR3 protein: CASSYIYGLGGRDEQFF. Here the CDR3 DNA reads TGTGCCAGCAGCTATATATACGGGCTGGGGGGTAGGGATGAGCAGTTCTTC. Combining the CDR3 with reference TRBV7-2 and TRBJ2-1 gives the whole variable domain GAGVSQSPSNKVTEKGKDVELRCDPISGHTALYWYRQSLGQGLEFLIYFQGNSAPDKSGLPSDRFSAERTGGSVSTLTIQRTQQEDSAVYLCASSYIYGLGGRDEQFFGPGTRLTVL.

V and J are TRBV3-1 (or the pseudogene TRBV3-2) and TRBJ1-5; no clear D. Trimming stripped 6 bases from V and 1 base from J, with 10 bases between. CDR1 LGHDT and CDR2 YNNKEL come from the germline V gene (reference sequence). The CDR3 is 14 residues long. The CDR3 reads CASSLTGSNQPQHF. The DNA for the CDR3 is TGTGCCAGCAGTCTAACGGGGAGCAATCAGCCCCAGCATTTT.

On this clone itself: This sample also contains other DNA sequences that code for the same CDR3. The rearrangement uses TRBV9 and TRBJ2-7, with TRBD2 identical over 9 bases. The junction had 5 bases not matched to a gene; V was cut back by 4 bases and J by 6 bases. This CDR3 spans 13 amino acids. Germline CDR1 reads SGDLS; CDR2 reads YYNGEE. CDR3 region: CASSWAGGGEQYF. DNA of the CDR3: TGTGCCAGCAGCTGGGCGGGGGGGGGCGAGCAGTACTTC.

The chain employs TRBV3-1 (or the pseudogene TRBV3-2) and TRBJ2-1, with TRBD2 as a possible D gene (6 bases). Germline V lookup: CDR1 LGHDT, CDR2 YNNKEL (reference sequence). This CDR3 comprises 13 residues. Trimming took 4 bases from V and 9 from J, leaving 13 bases between them. The CDR3 DNA is TGTGCCAGCAGCCCGCGGGACCGAGGTGAGCAGTTCTTC. It encodes CASSPRDRGEQFF.

The rearrangement joins TRBV7-2 to TRBJ2-1, with 7 bases that match TRBD2. CDR1 and CDR2 (germline): SGHTA, FQGNSA. The CDR3 consists of 15 residues. Trimming removed 1 base from V and 3 bases from J; junction bases left unmatched: 3. The CDR3 sequence: CASSLDRTSYNEQFF. As DNA, the CDR3 is TGTGCCAGCAGCTTAGATAGGACTAGCTACAATGAGCAGTTCTTC.

The chain joins TRBV10-2 to TRBJ2-7; 14 nucleotides match TRBD2. V trimming: 5 bases; J trimming: 1 base; junction bases outside the gene matches: 10. CDR1 is WSHSY, CDR2 SAAADI, per germline. CDR3 length: 18 residues. CDR3 region: CASSTVTSGGARSYEQYF. For the CDR3, the DNA is TGCGCCAGCAGTACCGTGACTAGCGGGGGGGCCCGGTCCTACGAGCAGTACTTC.